This paragraph reports one T cell receptor beta chain. The data are from a study of blood T cell repertoires in COVID-19. Method: immunoSEQ multiplex PCR; TCRdb's copy keeps in-frame clones and lacks some. The sample has about 320,000 clones, under 90% seen once; the top ten hold approximately 4.7%. The receptor comes from a man aged 55-75 years who had recovered from COVID-19. The sequenced material came from PBMCs or T cells enriched from blood (not recorded which).

CDR3 protein: CASSLGLAGMNTEAFF. The CDR3 DNA follows: TGTGCCAGCAGCTTAGGCCTGGCGGGGATGAACACTGAAGCTTTCTTT. The chain uses TRBV7-2 and TRBJ1-1; D unresolved. This CDR3 contains 16 residues. The V gene's germline CDR1 is SGHTA and CDR2 FQGNSA. V was shortened by 1 base and J by 0 bases, with 12 bases between the two germline ends.